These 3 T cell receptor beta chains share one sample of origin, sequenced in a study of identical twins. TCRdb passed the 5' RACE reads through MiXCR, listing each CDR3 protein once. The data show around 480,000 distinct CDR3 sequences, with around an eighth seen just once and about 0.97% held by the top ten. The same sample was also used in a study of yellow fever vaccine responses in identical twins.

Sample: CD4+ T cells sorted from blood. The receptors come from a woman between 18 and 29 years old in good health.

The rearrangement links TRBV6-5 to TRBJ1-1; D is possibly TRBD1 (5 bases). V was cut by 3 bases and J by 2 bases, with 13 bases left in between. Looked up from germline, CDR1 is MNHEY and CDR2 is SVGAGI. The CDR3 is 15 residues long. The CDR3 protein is CASSYGAGRNTEAFF. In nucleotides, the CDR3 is TGTGCCAGCAGTTATGGGGCAGGCAGAAACACTGAAGCTTTCTTT.

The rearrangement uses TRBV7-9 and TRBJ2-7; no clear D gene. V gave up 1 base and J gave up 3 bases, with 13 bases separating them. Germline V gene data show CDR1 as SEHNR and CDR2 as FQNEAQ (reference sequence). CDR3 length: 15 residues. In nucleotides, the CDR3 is TGTGCCAGCAGCTTAGGAGATCTCACTGTCTACGAGCAGTACTTC. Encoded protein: CASSLGDLTVYEQYF.

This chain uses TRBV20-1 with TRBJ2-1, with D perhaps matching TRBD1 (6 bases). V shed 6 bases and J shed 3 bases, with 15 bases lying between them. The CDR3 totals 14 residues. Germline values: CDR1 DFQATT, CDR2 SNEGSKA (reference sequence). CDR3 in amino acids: CSAPGALSYNEQFF. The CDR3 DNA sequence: TGCAGTGCCCCAGGGGCCCTAAGCTACAATGAGCAGTTCTTC.